This is a list of T cell receptor beta chains from one sample in a study of cytomegalovirus exposure and HLA in healthy donors. Using immunoSEQ multiplex PCR, the repertoire was profiled, and TCRdb retains in-frame clones only, with some absent. Recorded for this sample: 50,000 to 70,000 clones. Sample: PBMCs. The receptors originated from a woman aged 18-29 years in good health and CMV-seronegative. The CDR3 runs from the conserved cysteine through the conserved F or W. Each record gives: CDR3 length, D gene, J gene, V gene, CDR3 protein, CDR3 DNA. The D gene is left open where the match is weak.

15 TRBD1 TRBJ2-7 TRBV7-9 CASSLRGTGSNEQYF TGTGCCAGCAGCTTACGCGGGACAGGGTCTAACGAGCAGTACTTC
13 TRBD2 TRBJ2-7 TRBV7-9 CASISGARYEQYF TGTGCCAGCATCAGCGGGGCCCGATACGAGCAGTACTTC
16 TRBD1 TRBJ2-1 TRBV5-4 CASSRDQGALSDEQFF TGTGCCAGCAGCCGGGATCAGGGGGCTTTATCGGATGAGCAGTTCTTC
14 . TRBJ1-2 TRBV19 CASSPRQGFGGYTF TGTGCCAGTAGTCCACGTCAGGGTTTCGGCGGCTACACCTTC
13 TRBD1 TRBJ1-3 TRBV2 CASSETGVATIYF TGTGCCAGCAGTGAAACAGGGGTAGCCACCATATATTTT
17 . TRBJ1-2 TRBV4-1 CASSQAGREAESYGYTF TGCGCCAGCAGCCAAGCCGGCAGGGAGGCTGAAAGCTATGGCTACACCTTC
13 TRBD1 TRBJ2-7 TRBV6-1 CASTDRGDYEQYF TGTGCCAGCACCGACAGGGGGGACTACGAGCAGTACTTC
16 TRBD1 TRBJ1-5 TRBV2 CASSRDRVGNNQPQHF TGTGCCAGCAGCCGTGACAGGGTAGGGAACAATCAGCCCCAGCATTTT
18 . TRBJ1-1 TRBV7-9 CASSFPPVFGPGDTEAFF TGTGCCAGCAGCTTCCCTCCGGTTTTTGGGCCAGGGGACACTGAAGCTTTCTTT
14 . TRBJ1-6 TRBV6-1 CASSLQGIRSPLHF TGTGCCAGCAGTTTACAGGGAATACGATCACCCCTACACTTT
11 . TRBJ1-1 TRBV6-4 CASSDPGKAFF TGTGCCAGCAGTGACCCAGGTAAAGCTTTCTTT
15 TRBD1 TRBJ2-7 TRBV4-1 CASSQDRASSYEQYF TGCGCCAGCAGCCAGGACAGGGCGAGCTCCTACGAGCAGTACTTC
14 . TRBJ2-2 TRBV11-2 CASSLAQVTGELFF TGTGCCAGCAGCTTAGCTCAGGTCACCGGGGAGCTGTTTTTT
15 TRBD2 TRBJ2-1 TRBV18 CASSLDGTSGNEQFF TGTGCCAGCTCGTTAGATGGGACTAGCGGAAATGAGCAGTTCTTC
15 TRBD2 TRBJ2-1 TRBV6-4 CASSVTSGRQEEQFF TGTGCCAGCAGTGTGACTAGCGGGAGACAGGAGGAGCAGTTCTTC
15 TRBD2 TRBJ2-7 TRBV6-1 CASSDLSGPLYEQYF TGTGCCAGCAGTGACCTTAGCGGGCCCCTCTACGAGCAGTACTTC
12 TRBD1 TRBJ1-4 TRBV29-1 CSAGTGYEKLFF TGCAGCGCCGGGACAGGGTATGAAAAACTGTTTTTT
16 TRBD1 TRBJ2-7 TRBV13 CASSEAGTGGAYEQYF TGTGCCAGCAGCGAGGCGGGGACAGGGGGCGCCTACGAGCAGTACTTC
15 . TRBJ1-1 TRBV7-6 CASSLAPGQNTEAFF TGTGCCAGCAGCTTAGCCCCAGGCCAGAACACTGAAGCTTTCTTT
15 TRBD1 TRBJ2-3 TRBV7-6 CASSRGTGRTDTQYF TGTGCCAGCAGCCGCGGGACAGGGCGCACAGATACGCAGTATTTT
16 TRBD2 TRBJ2-7 TRBV5-1 CASSQNLAGGPGEQYF TGCGCCAGCAGCCAAAATCTAGCGGGAGGGCCGGGGGAGCAGTACTTC
13 . TRBJ2-1 TRBV30 CAWSDLGPDEQFF TGTGCCTGGAGTGATTTGGGGCCAGATGAGCAGTTCTTC
15 . TRBJ1-3 TRBV6-5 CASSQTAISGNTIYF TGTGCCAGCAGCCAGACTGCCATCTCTGGAAACACCATATATTTT
15 . TRBJ2-3 TRBV29-1 CSVEDPGRSGGTQYF TGCAGCGTTGAAGATCCGGGACGGTCCGGGGGTACGCAGTATTTT
13 . TRBJ2-7 TRBV6-6 CATTGQTTYEQYF TGTGCCACTACCGGACAAACCACCTACGAGCAGTACTTC
15 TRBD2 TRBJ2-2 TRBV7-3 CASSNLGGAGGELFF TGTGCCAGCAGCAACCTCGGGGGGGCCGGCGGGGAGCTGTTTTTT
15 . TRBJ2-7 TRBV5-6 CASSHRVLGAYEQYF TGTGCCAGCAGCCACAGGGTCCTGGGCGCCTACGAGCAGTACTTC
15 . TRBJ1-2 TRBV18 CASSPGTDSGGGYTF TGTGCCAGCTCACCCGGAACAGACAGTGGTGGCGGCTACACCTTC
16 TRBD2 TRBJ2-1 TRBV4-2 CASSPPGLEGGNEQFF TGTGCCAGCAGCCCCCCGGGACTAGAGGGGGGCAATGAGCAGTTCTTC
16 TRBD2 TRBJ2-3 TRBV2 CASSEAVVAGTDTQYF TGTGCCAGCAGTGAAGCGGTAGTAGCGGGGACAGATACGCAGTATTTT
15 TRBD1 TRBJ1-1 TRBV28 CASSSTGGWNTEAFF TGTGCCAGCAGTTCCACAGGGGGCTGGAACACTGAAGCTTTCTTT
16 TRBD1 TRBJ2-7 TRBV5-1 CASSLGGQGRGYEQYF TGCGCCAGCAGCTTGGGGGGACAGGGGAGAGGCTACGAGCAGTACTTC
16 . TRBJ1-1 TRBV5-1 CASSDGTSSGVPEAFF TGCGCCAGCAGCGACGGGACATCGAGTGGGGTCCCTGAAGCTTTCTTT
13 . TRBJ2-1 TRBV6-4 CASSRDSRNEQFF TGTGCCAGCAGCCGCGACAGCCGCAATGAGCAGTTCTTC
15 TRBD1 TRBJ2-7 TRBV5-1 CASSLGGQGVGEQYF TGCGCCAGCAGCTTGGGGGGACAGGGTGTCGGCGAGCAGTACTTC
12 . TRBJ2-3 TRBV10-2 CASAISGDTQYF TGCGCCAGCGCAATCAGCGGAGATACGCAGTATTTT
17 TRBD2 TRBJ2-7 TRBV5-1 CASSLAGTSVWVGEQYF TGCGCCAGCAGCTTGGCCGGGACTAGCGTCTGGGTTGGGGAGCAGTACTTC
14 TRBD2 TRBJ2-1 TRBV6-5 CASTTSGGSDEQFF TGTGCCAGCACCACTAGCGGGGGAAGCGATGAGCAGTTCTTC
15 TRBD1 TRBJ1-1 TRBV5-1 CASSSTGRRDTEAFF TGCGCCAGCAGCTCGACAGGGAGGCGAGACACTGAAGCTTTCTTT
14 . TRBJ1-1 TRBV25-1 CASSDSGMNTEAFF TGTGCCAGCAGTGATAGCGGGATGAACACTGAAGCTTTCTTT
14 . TRBJ1-5 TRBV7-9 CASSSRDGGQPQHF TGTGCCAGCAGCTCTCGGGATGGAGGTCAGCCCCAGCATTTT
14 TRBD2 TRBJ2-7 TRBV29-1 CSVGLAGLSYEQYF TGCAGCGTTGGACTAGCGGGCCTCTCCTACGAGCAGTACTTC
13 TRBD2 TRBJ2-5 TRBV6-1 CAGRGGTSETQYF TGTGCCGGACGGGGGGGAACGTCGGAGACCCAGTACTTC
11 . TRBJ1-2 TRBV29-1 CSERDTYGYTF TGCAGCGAACGGGACACCTATGGCTACACCTTC
14 TRBD1 TRBJ1-2 TRBV13 CASSKGQGVSGYTF TGTGCCAGCAGCAAGGGACAGGGGGTGTCTGGCTACACCTTC
16 TRBD2 TRBJ2-7 TRBV19 CASRFLAGEGTYEQYF TGTGCCAGTAGGTTCTTAGCGGGAGAAGGGACCTACGAGCAGTACTTC
12 . TRBJ1-2 TRBV5-1 CASSAGQTGYTF TGCGCCAGCAGCGCCGGACAGACGGGCTACACCTTC
16 . TRBJ2-1 TRBV4-1 CASSPGHTATYNEQFF TGCGCCAGCAGTCCGGGACATACGGCAACCTACAATGAGCAGTTCTTC
15 TRBD2 TRBJ2-7 TRBV14 CASSQLSGDSYEQYF TGTGCCAGCAGCCAGCTCAGCGGGGACTCCTACGAGCAGTACTTC